The 28 T cell receptor beta chains in this list originate from one sample, sequenced in a study of blood T cell repertoires in COVID-19. Data came from immunoSEQ multiplex PCR; TCRdb stores just in-frame clones and leaves some out. Of roughly 150,000 clones detected, roughly nine tenths appear once; the ten largest clones hold approximately 3%. Specimen: peripheral blood. The receptor source for this set is a man in his sixties with acute or convalescent COVID-19.

The CDR3 spells CASSLKAGPQDTQYF. The CDR3 coding sequence is TGTGCCAGCAGTTTAAAGGCAGGTCCTCAAGATACGCAGTATTTT. This chain connects TRBV27 to TRBJ2-3; D gene uncertain. The CDR3 is 15 residues long. The germline V gene encodes CDR1 MNHEY and CDR2 SMNVEV (reference sequence). V was clipped by 2 bases and J by 5 bases, with 14 bases between them.

As DNA, the CDR3 is TGCGCCAGCAGCCTTGACCGCGGAGGAGAGACCCAGTACTTC. It codes for CASSLDRGGETQYF. This chain links TRBV4-1 with TRBJ2-5; maybe TRBD2 (5 bases). The CDR3 totals 14 residues. Germline CDR1 is MGHRA and CDR2 is YSYEKL. V was cut by 4 bases and J by 4 bases, with 13 bases left in between.

This chain links TRBV19 with TRBJ2-3; no clear D. Germline V gene lookup returns CDR1 LNHDA and CDR2 SQIVND (reference sequence). This CDR3 is built from 14 residues. The germline V and J ends were trimmed by 4 bases and 0 bases, with 8 bases remaining between them. The CDR3 region is CASSRYTSTDTQYF. DNA of the CDR3: TGTGCCAGTAGTAGATATACTAGCACAGATACGCAGTATTTT.

V and J are TRBV30 and TRBJ1-3; D ambiguous. Germline lookup yields CDR1 GTSNPN and CDR2 SVGIG (reference sequence). V was clipped by 5 bases and J by 0 bases, with 11 bases between them. This CDR3 comprises 14 residues. The CDR3 loop reads CAWERSVSGNTIYF. As DNA, the CDR3 is TGTGCCTGGGAGAGGTCTGTCTCTGGAAACACCATATATTTT.

The V call is TRBV27, the J call TRBJ1-6; tentatively, D is TRBD1 (5 bases). Germline V CDR1 and CDR2: MNHEY, SMNVEV (reference sequence). The V gene lost 6 bases and the J gene lost 4 bases, with 13 bases spanning the gap. The CDR3 is 15 residues long. In DNA form, the CDR3 reads TGTGCCAGCAGCCCCAGGGCCCTTTATAATTCACCCCTCCACTTT. Its protein is CASSPRALYNSPLHF.

V is TRBV9 and J is TRBJ1-1; tentative D call: TRBD1 (5 bases). The germline V gene encodes CDR1 SGDLS and CDR2 YYNGEE. This CDR3 has 15 residues. Trimming took 0 bases from V and 3 from J, leaving 12 bases between them. The CDR3 nucleotides are TGTGCCAGCAGCGTAGGAGGCAGGGTGGACACTGAAGCTTTCTTT. It yields the protein CASSVGGRVDTEAFF.

The rearrangement uses TRBV10-3 and TRBJ2-7; perhaps TRBD1 as D (5 bases). The CDR3 is 14 amino acids. The V end lost 0 bases, the J end lost 4 bases, and 10 bases lay between the germline ends. Germline V gives CDR1 ENHRY, CDR2 SYGVKD. In nucleotides, the CDR3 is TGTGCCATCAGTGAGTCTGCTAGGGGTTACGAGCAGTACTTC. It specifies CAISESARGYEQYF.

This clone has only a few counts. A read error may account for a junction end that differs from germline. This rearrangement joins TRBV7-7 to TRBJ2-3; D is uncertain. The CDR3 spans 15 residues. CDR1 is SSHAT and CDR2 is FNYEAQ in the germline V gene (reference sequence). The CDR3 protein is CASSLSWASTDTQYF. The CDR3 DNA reads as TGTGCTAGCAGCTTAAGTTGGGCTAGCACAGATACGCAGTATTTT.

The chain is built from TRBV10-2 and TRBJ1-1, with D uncertain. CDR3 size: 13 residues. Germline V gene data show CDR1 as WSHSY and CDR2 as SAAADI. Trimming took 8 bases from V and 1 from J, leaving 11 bases between them. CDR3 region: CASERGRNTEAFF. CDR3 in DNA: TGCGCCAGCGAGCGGGGTAGGAACACTGAAGCTTTCTTT.

This chain uses TRBV27 with TRBJ1-3, with D maybe TRBD1 (5 bases). The germline V gene has CDR1 MNHEY and CDR2 SMNVEV (reference sequence). The CDR3 is 16 residues long. Trimming left V 4 bases short and J 3 bases short, with 16 bases between. The CDR3 bases are TGTGCCAGCAGTTCTTCCAGGGTTCTAGGTGGAAACACCATATATTTT. Translated: CASSSSRVLGGNTIYF.

The J gene is TRBJ2-2, the V gene TRBV10-2; TRBD2 agrees at 7 bases. The CDR3 spans 14 residues. CDR1 WSHSY and CDR2 SAAADI come from the germline V gene. V was clipped by 7 bases and J by 2 bases; unmatched bases: 4. The CDR3 loop reads CASNQRGNTGELFF. The CDR3 DNA reads as TGCGCCAGCAATCAGCGGGGAAACACCGGGGAGCTGTTTTTT.

The chain carries TRBV6-5 and TRBJ2-7; no clear D. This CDR3 region has 13 residues. Per the germline V gene, CDR1 is MNHEY and CDR2 is SVGAGI. The germline V and J ends were trimmed by 1 base and 3 bases, with 7 bases remaining between them. CDR3 protein: CASSYYADYEQYF. CDR3 in DNA: TGTGCCAGCAGTTACTATGCAGACTACGAGCAGTACTTC.

The chain carries TRBV19 and TRBJ1-3; no reliable D call. CDR3 length equals 16 residues. Germline V lookup: CDR1 LNHDA, CDR2 SQIVND (reference sequence). The V end lost 5 bases, the J end lost 0 bases, and 14 bases lay between the germline ends. The chain's CDR3 is CASSSLSTFSGNTIYF. The CDR3 region has the DNA TGTGCCAGTAGTTCACTATCGACCTTCTCTGGAAACACCATATATTTT.

The chain joins TRBV19 to TRBJ1-1, with unresolved D. V was trimmed by 6 bases and J by 1 base, leaving 15 bases between them. The CDR3 extends over 15 amino acids. Germline values: CDR1 LNHDA, CDR2 SQIVND (reference sequence). CDR3 coding DNA: TGTGCCAGTAGGCCCACCCCCATGGCGAACACTGAAGCTTTCTTT. This translates into CASRPTPMANTEAFF.

The gene calls are TRBV4-3 and TRBJ2-3; TRBD2 matches 15 bases. Germline V lookup: CDR1 LGHNA, CDR2 YSLEER. The ends lost 1 base at V and 6 bases at J; junction bases unmatched: 11. CDR3 length: 19 amino acids. The CDR3 loop is CASSQVPGLAGGNGDTQYF. For the CDR3, the DNA is TGCGCCAGCAGCCAAGTACCGGGACTAGCGGGGGGTAATGGGGATACGCAGTATTTT.

The V call is TRBV19, the J call TRBJ1-2; D call uncertain. Per germline, CDR1 LNHDA and CDR2 SQIVND (reference sequence). The CDR3 is 13 residues long. Trimming stripped 7 bases from V and 10 bases from J, with 19 bases between. The chain's CDR3 is CASIPRTGINYTF. In nucleotides, the CDR3 is TGTGCCAGTATCCCTAGGACGGGAATCAACTACACCTTC.

The J gene is TRBJ2-6, the V gene TRBV18; 10 positions match TRBD2. Germline values: CDR1 KGHSH, CDR2 LQKENI. J was trimmed by 0 bases and V by 0 bases; bases with no gene match: 5. The CDR3 runs to 19 residues. CDR3 coding DNA: TGTGCCAGCTCACCACCGAGTAGCGGGGGGAACTCTGGGGCCAACGTCCTGACTTTC. Amino acids: CASSPPSSGGNSGANVLTF.

The chain combines TRBV2 with TRBJ1-6, with D tentatively TRBD1 (6 bases). The germline V and J ends were trimmed by 7 bases and 7 bases, with 14 bases remaining between them. CDR1 and CDR2 from the germline V gene are SNHLY and FYNNEI. The CDR3 runs to 14 residues. The chain's CDR3 is CASNAGASNSPLHF. As DNA, the CDR3 is TGTGCCAGCAACGCAGGGGCTAGCAATTCACCCCTCCACTTT.

The genes are TRBV13 and TRBJ2-2; 11 bases are shared with TRBD1. Germline values: CDR1 PRHDT, CDR2 FYEKMQ (reference sequence). With V trimmed by 1 base and J by 6 bases, 1 base remained unmatched. The CDR3 consists of 15 residues. The CDR3 loop reads CASSLEGQGAGELFF. The CDR3 DNA reads TGTGCCAGCAGCTTAGAGGGACAGGGGGCCGGGGAGCTGTTTTTT.

The chain employs TRBV6-6 and TRBJ2-1; D may be TRBD1 (5 bases). This CDR3 is built from 14 residues. V was clipped by 2 bases and J by 6 bases, with 11 bases between them. Germline CDR1 and CDR2: MNHNY and SVGAGI (reference sequence). Here the CDR3 DNA reads TGTGCCAGCAGTTACCTTGACAGCCTCAATGAGCAGTTCTTC. Its protein is CASSYLDSLNEQFF.

Turning to this clone: Other DNA sequences in the sample encode the same CDR3. The genes are TRBV19 and TRBJ2-1; 12 nucleotides align to TRBD1. The CDR3 is made up of 19 amino acids. V was clipped by 3 bases and J by 0 bases; unmatched bases: 9. Per the germline V gene, CDR1 is LNHDA and CDR2 is SQIVND (reference sequence). CDR3 region: CASSIRGQGAISSYNEQFF. DNA of the CDR3: TGTGCCAGTAGTATTAGGGGACAGGGGGCGATATCCTCCTACAATGAGCAGTTCTTC.

The chain employs TRBV13 and TRBJ2-7; D is undetermined. Trimming left V 4 bases short and J 3 bases short, with 13 bases between. The CDR3 has 14 amino acids. The V gene's germline CDR1 is PRHDT and CDR2 FYEKMQ (reference sequence). This CDR3 is CASSSLPLRYEQYF. The CDR3 DNA is TGTGCCAGCAGCTCTCTCCCACTCCGCTACGAGCAGTACTTC.

This clone was seen a single time. The genes are TRBV19 and TRBJ2-5; 7 bases align to TRBD1. Germline CDR1 is LNHDA and CDR2 is SQIVND (reference sequence). CDR3 length equals 13 residues. With 5 bases clipped from V and 4 bases from J, the junction kept 4 bases outside the gene matches. The CDR3 DNA sequence: TGTGCCAGTAGTCCAGACAGGGCAGAGACCCAGTACTTC. Encoded protein: CASSPDRAETQYF. The full variable domain, its missing parts supplied by reference TRBV19 and TRBJ2-5, is DGGITQSPKYLFRKEGQNVTLSCEQNLNHDAMYWYRQDPGQGLRLIYYSQIVNDFQKGDIAEGYSVSREKKESFPLTVTSAQKNPTAFYLCASSPDRAETQYFGPGTRLLVL.

The chain has TRBV6-5 and TRBJ1-3; 10 bases are a match to TRBD1. V shed 11 bases, J shed 0 bases, and the junction held 4 bases outside the gene matches. Germline V gives CDR1 MNHEY, CDR2 SVGAGI. The CDR3 runs 14 residues. CDR3 protein: CAGGTGVSGNTIYF. The DNA of the CDR3 is TGTGCCGGGGGGACAGGGGTCTCTGGAAACACCATATATTTT.

This rearrangement joins TRBV19 to TRBJ1-1; D might be TRBD1 (6 bases). The germline CDR1 and CDR2 sequences are LNHDA and SQIVND (reference sequence). The CDR3 sequence is 13 residues long. V dropped 8 bases and J dropped 1 base, with 11 bases sitting between them. Here the CDR3 reads CASETGGNTEAFF. For the CDR3, the DNA is TGTGCCAGTGAGACAGGAGGGAACACTGAAGCTTTCTTT.

The chain is built from TRBV5-3 and TRBJ1-1; D uncertain. TRBV5-3 is an ORF for which the function is uncertain. With 4 bases removed from V and 5 bases from J, the gap between germline ends came to 18 bases. The CDR3 runs to 15 residues. CDR3 in amino acids: CARSSSVPLGTEAFF. CDR3 DNA: TGTGCCAGAAGCAGTAGCGTCCCTCTGGGGACTGAAGCTTTCTTT.

In DNA, the CDR3 is TGTGCCAGCAGTCTTCAGGGGGCAAGTAGTGAAAAACTGTTTTTT. Protein: CASSLQGASSEKLFF. The chain couples TRBV9 to TRBJ1-4, with 8 bases aligning to TRBD1. Germline values: CDR1 SGDLS, CDR2 YYNGEE. J was trimmed by 7 bases and V by 5 bases; bases with no gene match: 10. The CDR3 has 15 residues.

CDR3 sequence (DNA): TGTGCCAGCAACACCCCCAGGACAGCCTTTGGCGAGCAGTACTTC. It is translated as CASNTPRTAFGEQYF. The chain joins TRBV6-5 to TRBJ2-7; weak D call: TRBD1 (6 bases). The germline V gene encodes CDR1 MNHEY and CDR2 SVGAGI. CDR3 length equals 15 residues. Trimming pared 7 bases from V and 6 bases from J, leaving 22 bases between.